This record covers a single T cell receptor beta chain. Clones were sequenced by immunoSEQ multiplex PCR, and TCRdb holds only the in-frame ones, with some missing. This sample has roughly 200,000 clones, with 65% to 85% found just once. This CDR3 spans 15 amino acids. The germline V gene encodes CDR1 LNHDA and CDR2 SQIVND (reference sequence). V lost 4 bases and J lost 1, with 13 bases in between. The record originates from a study of blood T cell repertoires in COVID-19. This TCR was recovered from a man in his fifties or sixties with active or convalescent COVID-19. The J gene is TRBJ1-2, the V gene TRBV19, with D maybe TRBD1 (5 bases). The sequenced sample was peripheral blood. For the CDR3, the DNA is TGTGCCAGTAGTAACGGACAAATTATTAACTATGGCTACACCTTC. This gives the protein CASSNGQIINYGYTF.